These 16 T cell receptor beta chains share one sample of origin, sequenced in a study of shared clonotypes between healthy human individuals. Clones were sequenced by immunoSEQ multiplex PCR, and TCRdb holds only the in-frame ones, with some missing. The sample lists roughly 590,000 clones, around 95% occurring once. CD45RO-negative, CCR7-selected cells formed the naive CD8 fraction, which excluded terminally differentiated effector memory CD45RA+ cells. Material for sequencing was naive CD8+ T cells sorted from blood. The receptor source for this set is a woman aged 30 to 39 in good health.

The rearrangement joins TRBV28 to TRBJ1-5; TRBD1 aligns across 8 bases. The V gene end was trimmed by 5 bases and the J gene end by 4 bases; junction bases not matched to a gene: 4. The CDR3 runs to 14 residues. Germline-derived CDR1 and CDR2 are MDHEN and SYDVKM. CDR3 sequence reads: CASSADRVNQPQHF. CDR3 DNA: TGTGCCAGCAGTGCGGACAGGGTGAATCAGCCCCAGCATTTT.

In this sample, this clone turned up once. The chain joins TRBV19 to TRBJ2-7, with D tentatively TRBD2 (5 bases). CDR3 length equals 14 residues. The V and J ends lost 4 bases and 4 bases respectively, with 14 bases between them. Germline lookup yields CDR1 LNHDA and CDR2 SQIVND (reference sequence). The CDR3 DNA sequence: TGTGCCAGTAGTACCGGGGTTGTTTCGTACGAGCAGTACTTC. It yields the protein CASSTGVVSYEQYF. The variable domain in full, with the rest retrieved from reference TRBV19 and TRBJ2-7, is DGGITQSPKYLFRKEGQNVTLSCEQNLNHDAMYWYRQDPGQGLRLIYYSQIVNDFQKGDIAEGYSVSREKKESFPLTVTSAQKNPTAFYLCASSTGVVSYEQYFGPGTRLTVT.

The chain joins TRBV28 to TRBJ2-7; D is possibly TRBD1 or TRBD2 (6 bases each). Per germline, CDR1 MDHEN and CDR2 SYDVKM. Deletions cut 5 bases from V and 3 bases from J, with 20 bases between. The CDR3 runs to 16 residues. The DNA of the CDR3 is TGTGCCAGCAGTACCCCGACGGGGGCAAGTTTCTACGAGCAGTACTTC. Translated, it gives CASSTPTGASFYEQYF.

The gene calls are TRBV4-2 and TRBJ2-1; the match to TRBD2 covers 10 bases. J gave up 8 bases and V 7 bases, and 11 bases lay outside the gene matches. Germline loops: CDR1 LGHNA, CDR2 YNFKEQ. The CDR3 loop spans 15 amino acids. The CDR3 DNA sequence: TGTGCCAGCAACCTAGCGGGAGTGGTAGCGGATGAGCAGTTCTTC. Residues: CASNLAGVVADEQFF.

This rearrangement joins TRBV5-4 to TRBJ2-3; D is uncertain. The CDR3 runs to 11 residues. The germline V gene encodes CDR1 SGHNT and CDR2 YYREEE (reference sequence). V was trimmed by 0 bases and J by 8 bases, leaving 4 bases between them. For the CDR3, the DNA is TGTGCCAGCAGCTTGGAAGCTACGCAGTATTTT. Residues: CASSLEATQYF.

This chain links TRBV7-9 with TRBJ2-3, with TRBD2 matching 7 bases. Germline lookup yields CDR1 SEHNR and CDR2 FQNEAQ (reference sequence). J gave up 10 bases and V 4 bases, and 5 bases lay outside the gene matches. The CDR3 has 12 residues. As DNA, the CDR3 is TGTGCCAGCAGCTCACTAGCGCATCCGCAGTATTTT. This sequence encodes CASSSLAHPQYF. The whole variable domain, filled in from reference TRBV7-9 and TRBJ2-3, reads DTGVSQNPRHKITKRGQNVTFRCDPISEHNRLYWYRQTLGQGPEFLTYFQNEAQLEKSRLLSDRFSAERPKGSFSTLEIQRTEQGDSAMYLCASSSLAHPQYFGPGTRLTVL.

The chain links TRBV28 to TRBJ1-3; D gene unclear. The CDR3 spans 14 residues. The germline gives CDR1 MDHEN, CDR2 SYDVKM. Trimming stripped 2 bases from V and 3 bases from J, with 8 bases between. CDR3 in DNA: TGTGCCAGCAGTTTAAGGTCCCTTGGAAACACCATATATTTT. Amino acids: CASSLRSLGNTIYF. The complete variable domain, with remaining parts taken from reference TRBV28 and TRBJ1-3, reads DVKVTQSSRYLVKRTGEKVFLECVQDMDHENMFWYRQDPGLGLRLIYFSYDVKMKEKGDIPEGYSVSREKKERFSLILESASTNQTSMYLCASSLRSLGNTIYFGEGSWLTVV.

The V gene is TRBV9, the J gene TRBJ2-3, with D unclear. This CDR3 has 14 residues. CDR1 is SGDLS and CDR2 is YYNGEE in the germline V gene. Trimming took 2 bases from V and 2 from J, leaving 9 bases between them. CDR3 protein: CASSVELYTDTQYF. DNA of the CDR3: TGTGCCAGCAGCGTCGAGCTGTACACAGATACGCAGTATTTT. The variable domain in full, with the rest retrieved from reference TRBV9 and TRBJ2-3, is DSGVTQTPKHLITATGQRVTLRCSPRSGDLSVYWYQQSLDQGLQFLIQYYNGEERAKGNILERFSAQQFPDLHSELNLSSLELGDSALYFCASSVELYTDTQYFGPGTRLTVL.

The gene calls are TRBV2 and TRBJ2-1; 11 bases agree with TRBD1. This CDR3 region has 14 residues. Losses at the gene ends were 7 bases for V and 8 bases for J; bases not matched to a gene: 7. Germline loops: CDR1 SNHLY, CDR2 FYNNEI. CDR3 residues: CASTTDRGQYEQFF. CDR3 in DNA: TGTGCCAGCACCACGGACAGGGGGCAATATGAGCAGTTCTTC.

The chain combines TRBV9 with TRBJ2-7; 8 bases align to TRBD2. Per germline, CDR1 SGDLS and CDR2 YYNGEE. There are 13 residues in the CDR3. J was trimmed by 7 bases and V by 2 bases; bases with no gene match: 5. CDR3 nucleotides: TGTGCCAGCAGCGTCGGGACTAGTTCTGAGCAGTACTTC. Encoded protein: CASSVGTSSEQYF. The variable domain in full, completed from reference TRBV9 and TRBJ2-7, reads DSGVTQTPKHLITATGQRVTLRCSPRSGDLSVYWYQQSLDQGLQFLIQYYNGEERAKGNILERFSAQQFPDLHSELNLSSLELGDSALYFCASSVGTSSEQYFGPGTRLTVT.

The rearrangement uses TRBV7-6 and TRBJ1-1; no reliable D call. Trimming removed 0 bases at V and 0 bases at J, with 8 bases between. The germline gives CDR1 SGHVS, CDR2 FNYEAQ. This CDR3 spans 15 amino acids. The CDR3: CASSLAAEMNTEAFF. DNA of the CDR3: TGTGCCAGCAGCTTAGCGGCGGAAATGAACACTGAAGCTTTCTTT.

The gene calls are TRBV15 and TRBJ2-5, with TRBD2 matching 7 bases. Germline trimming cut 0 bases from V and 5 bases from J; bases unmatched to any gene: 9. Germline V gives CDR1 LNHNV, CDR2 YYDKDF (reference sequence). The length of the CDR3 is 16 residues. The DNA for the CDR3 is TGTGCCACCAGCAGAGATCCCGAGCAGGGAGGGGAGACCCAGTACTTC. Translating gives CATSRDPEQGGETQYF. Looking up the rest from reference TRBV15 and TRBJ2-5 gives the full variable domain: DAMVIQNPRYQVTQFGKPVTLSCSQTLNHNVMYWYQQKSSQAPKLLFHYYDKDFNNEADTPDNFQSRRPNTSFCFLDIRSPGLGDTAMYLCATSRDPEQGGETQYFGPGTRLLVL.

This clone was seen only once. This chain connects TRBV6-5 to TRBJ2-7, with D perhaps TRBD1 (7 bases). Germline V lookup: CDR1 MNHEY, CDR2 SVGAGI. Trimming took off 0 bases at V and 6 bases at J, with 9 bases between the two ends. The CDR3 is made up of 13 amino acids. In DNA, the CDR3 is TGTGCCAGCAGTTACTCCCAGGGGGGCGAGCAGTACTTC. Protein product: CASSYSQGGEQYF.

This clone was recorded once. The chain carries TRBV10-3 and TRBJ1-1; TRBD1 might be the D (5 bases). Germline V gene data show CDR1 as ENHRY and CDR2 as SYGVKD. The V end was cut by 3 bases, the J end by 3 bases, with 8 bases between. CDR3 length: 13 residues. CDR3 in DNA: TGTGCCATCAGTGAACGAGGGGACACTGAAGCTTTCTTT. It yields the protein CAISERGDTEAFF.

The rearrangement links TRBV19 to TRBJ2-3; TRBD1 matches 12 bases. The CDR3 covers 15 residues. CDR1 LNHDA and CDR2 SQIVND come from the germline V gene (reference sequence). V lost 5 bases to trimming and J lost 4 bases; unmatched junction nucleotides: 4. The DNA for the CDR3 is TGTGCCAGTAGTGCCGGGACAGGGGGCCCAGATACGCAGTATTTT. The encoded protein is CASSAGTGGPDTQYF. The complete variable domain, with remaining parts taken from reference TRBV19 and TRBJ2-3, reads DGGITQSPKYLFRKEGQNVTLSCEQNLNHDAMYWYRQDPGQGLRLIYYSQIVNDFQKGDIAEGYSVSREKKESFPLTVTSAQKNPTAFYLCASSAGTGGPDTQYFGPGTRLTVL.

The chain has TRBV7-9 and TRBJ1-2; 10 positions match TRBD1. In germline, CDR1 is SEHNR, CDR2 FQNEAQ (reference sequence). Unmatched junction bases numbered 7, after V lost 5 bases and J lost 7 bases. The CDR3 contains 14 residues. The CDR3 sequence: CASSDEGTGVGYTF. DNA for the CDR3: TGTGCCAGCAGCGATGAGGGGACAGGGGTTGGCTACACCTTC.